The 29 T cell receptor beta chains in this list originate from one sample, sequenced in a study of blood T cell repertoires in COVID-19. The protocol was immunoSEQ multiplex PCR, while the TCRdb copy is restricted to in-frame clones and leaves out a portion. This sample has 400,000 to 500,000 clones, with about 88% found just once. The sequenced sample consisted of PBMCs or T cells enriched from blood (not recorded which). The receptors derive from a woman aged 18-35 years who had been exposed to COVID-19.

V is TRBV4-2 and J is TRBJ2-7; 9 nucleotides line up with TRBD1. V dropped 0 bases and J dropped 3; count of bases not matched to a gene: 9. Germline V gives CDR1 LGHNA, CDR2 YNFKEQ. The CDR3 loop spans 17 amino acids. CDR3 protein: CASSQEDRGSPYYEQYF. In DNA, the CDR3 is TGTGCCAGCAGCCAAGAGGACAGGGGCTCACCCTACTACGAGCAGTACTTC.

Only one count was recorded for this clone. The chain joins TRBV5-8 to TRBJ1-1; no firm D call. CDR3 length: 13 residues. From germline, CDR1 is SGHTS and CDR2 YDEGEE. Trimming took off 4 bases at V and 3 bases at J, with 10 bases between the two ends. The CDR3: CASSPVPYTEAFF. The CDR3 DNA sequence: TGTGCCAGCAGCCCAGTGCCGTACACTGAAGCTTTCTTT.

The chain links TRBV7-8 to TRBJ2-6; a weak D match, TRBD1 (5 bases). V shed 7 bases and J shed 0 bases, with 10 bases lying between them. Germline V gives CDR1 SGHVS, CDR2 FQNEAQ. CDR3 length: 15 amino acids. DNA of the CDR3: TGTGCCAGCAACCAAGGGGTCTCTGGGGCCAACGTCCTGACTTTC. Residues: CASNQGVSGANVLTF.

The V and J genes are TRBV28 and TRBJ1-2, with D possibly TRBD1 on 6 matching bases. CDR1 is MDHEN, CDR2 SYDVKM, per germline. The CDR3 has 17 residues. V lost 5 bases and J lost 0, with 19 bases in between. CDR3 protein: CASSTWTTKGANYGYTF. In DNA, the CDR3 is TGTGCCAGCAGTACCTGGACAACGAAGGGGGCTAACTATGGCTACACCTTC.

This clone was picked up a small number of times. The genes are TRBV2 and TRBJ1-1; perhaps TRBD1 as D (6 bases). V was clipped by 3 bases and J by 2 bases, with 13 bases between them. Germline V lookup: CDR1 SNHLY, CDR2 FYNNEI. The CDR3 has 15 amino acids. DNA of the CDR3: TGTGCCAGCAGTGATCGCAGGGGCACTAACACTGAAGCTTTCTTT. Its translation: CASSDRRGTNTEAFF.

In this sample, this clone turned up once. This chain links TRBV7-2 with TRBJ2-7; D perhaps matches TRBD1 (6 bases). The CDR3 sequence is 15 residues long. Germline V gene sequence: CDR1 SGHTA, CDR2 FQGNSA. The V end was cut by 1 base, the J end by 0 bases, with 10 bases between. The CDR3 sequence is CASSLEGQPSYEQYF. The CDR3 region has the DNA TGTGCCAGCAGCTTAGAAGGACAGCCCTCCTACGAGCAGTACTTC.

The V call is TRBV5-6, the J call TRBJ2-6, with D unresolved. This CDR3 contains 16 residues. Germline assignment: CDR1 SGHDT and CDR2 YYEEEE. V dropped 4 bases and J dropped 0 bases, with 11 bases sitting between them. CDR3 sequence (DNA): TGTGCCAGCAGCCGCGCGAGGAACTCTGGGGCCAACGTCCTGACTTTC. Translation gives CASSRARNSGANVLTF.

V is TRBV4-3 and J is TRBJ2-1; D is possibly TRBD2 (7 bases). Trimming stripped 0 bases from V and 12 bases from J, with 18 bases between. This CDR3 has 15 residues. Germline V gives CDR1 LGHNA, CDR2 YSLEER. CDR3: CASSQDSMAGAGQFF. For the CDR3, the DNA is TGCGCCAGCAGCCAAGATTCGATGGCGGGGGCTGGGCAGTTCTTC.

The CDR3 loop is CASSDDFGGSYNSPLHF. The CDR3 DNA reads TGTGCCAGCAGTGATGACTTCGGGGGCTCCTATAATTCACCCCTCCACTTT. V and J are TRBV2 and TRBJ1-6; D is perhaps TRBD1 (5 bases). There are 17 residues in the CDR3. Trimming cost V 3 bases and J 0 bases, with 12 bases left between them. The V gene's germline CDR1 is SNHLY and CDR2 FYNNEI.

The gene calls are TRBV2 and TRBJ1-4; no clear D gene. Germline CDR1 SNHLY, CDR2 FYNNEI. This CDR3 has 16 residues. Trimming took off 5 bases at V and 0 bases at J, with 13 bases between the two ends. The CDR3 region has the DNA TGTGCCAGCAGTCCGAGGACGGGGTCAACTAATGAAAAACTGTTTTTT. This encodes CASSPRTGSTNEKLFF.

This clone was observed a handful of times. This chain uses TRBV14 with TRBJ1-1, with a weak D call TRBD1 (6 bases). The CDR3 consists of 14 residues. Between the trimmed V and J ends, which lost 5 bases and 4 bases, there was a span of 14 bases. From germline, CDR1 is SGHDN and CDR2 FVKESK. The CDR3 DNA reads TGTGCCAGCAGCACCACAGGGTGGAGCACTGAAGCTTTCTTT. Amino acid sequence: CASSTTGWSTEAFF.

This chain uses TRBV28 with TRBJ1-4, with 12 bases fitting TRBD1. Unmatched junction bases numbered 8, after V lost 6 bases and J lost 15 bases. CDR3 size: 13 residues. CDR1 is MDHEN and CDR2 is SYDVKM in the germline V gene. The CDR3 DNA sequence: TGTGCCAGCAGCACGGGACAGGGGGCAGTAATGTTTTTT. Translation: CASSTGQGAVMFF.

The J gene is TRBJ2-7, the V gene TRBV28; no firm D call. The length of the CDR3 is 11 residues. With 3 bases removed from V and 5 bases from J, the gap between germline ends came to 5 bases. Germline V gives CDR1 MDHEN, CDR2 SYDVKM. The CDR3: CASSFLHEQYF. CDR3 DNA sequence: TGTGCCAGCAGTTTCCTCCACGAGCAGTACTTC.

The chain has TRBV28 and TRBJ2-7, with TRBD1 matching 11 bases. This CDR3 is built from 17 residues. J gave up 1 base and V 3 bases, and 8 bases lay outside the gene matches. Germline CDR1 MDHEN, CDR2 SYDVKM. In nucleotides, the CDR3 is TGTGCCAGCAGTTTCCCGGACAGGGGGCGAGTATCCTACGAGCAGTACTTC. Translating gives CASSFPDRGRVSYEQYF. The full variable domain, its missing parts supplied by reference TRBV28 and TRBJ2-7, is DVKVTQSSRYLVKRTGEKVFLECVQDMDHENMFWYRQDPGLGLRLIYFSYDVKMKEKGDIPEGYSVSREKKERFSLILESASTNQTSMYLCASSFPDRGRVSYEQYFGPGTRLTVT.

The CDR3 loop reads CASSFLGEHYEQYF. The CDR3 region has the DNA TGTGCCAGCAGTTTTCTCGGGGAACACTACGAGCAGTACTTC. The rearrangement joins TRBV27 to TRBJ2-7, with D perhaps matching TRBD2 (5 bases). V was clipped by 3 bases and J by 3 bases, with 12 bases between them. Per germline, CDR1 MNHEY and CDR2 SMNVEV (reference sequence). This CDR3 is built from 14 residues.

This chain links TRBV27 with TRBJ2-6; 8 nucleotides agree with TRBD1. This CDR3 spans 19 amino acids. With 1 base clipped from V and 0 bases from J, the junction kept 8 bases outside the gene matches. The germline V gene encodes CDR1 MNHEY and CDR2 SMNVEV (reference sequence). DNA for the CDR3: TGTGCCAGCAGTTTATTTTTCGGGACAGGCTACTCTGGGGCCAACGTCCTGACTTTC. It translates to CASSLFFGTGYSGANVLTF.

The chain has TRBV7-2 and TRBJ2-7, with 10 bases matching TRBD1. The CDR3 extends over 16 amino acids. J lost 4 bases, V lost 5 bases, and 11 bases had no gene match. Germline V gene lookup returns CDR1 SGHTA and CDR2 FQGNSA. This CDR3 reads CASSQQAGQGRYEQYF. The CDR3 DNA sequence: TGTGCCAGCAGCCAACAGGCGGGACAGGGGCGATACGAGCAGTACTTC.

The chain has TRBV19 and TRBJ1-1; 7 bases match TRBD1. Germline-derived CDR1 and CDR2 are LNHDA and SQIVND (reference sequence). The CDR3 is 14 amino acids. J gave up 2 bases and V 4 bases, and 4 bases lay outside the gene matches. CDR3 residues: CASSTGQANTEAFF. The CDR3 DNA reads TGTGCCAGTAGTACTGGACAGGCTAACACTGAAGCTTTCTTT.

This sequence joins TRBV7-7 and TRBJ2-5; 8 nucleotides agree with TRBD1. V lost 2 bases, J lost 1 base, and 3 bases stayed unmatched. Germline V CDR1 and CDR2: SSHAT, FNYEAQ (reference sequence). The CDR3 is made up of 15 amino acids. As DNA, the CDR3 is TGTGCCAGCAGCTTAACCCAGGGGGCCCAAGAGACCCAGTACTTC. Translating it yields CASSLTQGAQETQYF.

The V gene is TRBV28, the J gene TRBJ2-1; 7 nucleotides line up with TRBD2. V lost 4 bases, J lost 3 bases, and 6 bases stayed unmatched. The CDR3 runs 15 residues. Germline assignment: CDR1 MDHEN and CDR2 SYDVKM. CDR3 DNA sequence: TGTGCCAGCAGTTCCCGACTAGCTTACTACAATGAGCAGTTCTTC. As protein: CASSSRLAYYNEQFF.

The chain is built from TRBV5-4 and TRBJ2-7, with TRBD2 matching over 11 bases. J was trimmed by 0 bases and V by 0 bases; bases with no gene match: 8. Germline assignment: CDR1 SGHNT and CDR2 YYREEE (reference sequence). The CDR3 runs 18 residues. CDR3 amino acids: CASSLGGIAGGSSYEQYF. CDR3 nucleotide sequence: TGTGCCAGCAGCTTGGGAGGCATAGCGGGAGGGAGCTCCTACGAGCAGTACTTC.

The chain carries TRBV19 and TRBJ2-6, with TRBD1 matching 7 bases. V dropped 3 bases and J dropped 0; count of bases not matched to a gene: 5. Germline V gives CDR1 LNHDA, CDR2 SQIVND (reference sequence). CDR3 length: 17 residues. CDR3 coding DNA: TGTGCCAGTAGTATGTTCCACAGGGGCTCTGGGGCCAACGTCCTGACTTTC. This encodes CASSMFHRGSGANVLTF.

The CDR3 nucleotides read TGTGCCAGCAGCTTGGTGGGCAGGGCGATCACTGAAGCTTTCTTT. Its protein is CASSLVGRAITEAFF. V gene TRBV5-4 combines with J gene TRBJ1-1, with a weak D call TRBD1 (5 bases). This CDR3 is built from 15 residues. The ends were cut back, 0 bases at V and 4 bases at J, with 13 bases in the middle. The germline V gene encodes CDR1 SGHNT and CDR2 YYREEE (reference sequence).

This chain joins TRBV25-1 and TRBJ1-4, with TRBD1 identical over 11 bases. Trimming removed 8 bases from V and 8 bases from J; junction bases left unmatched: 4. Germline V lookup: CDR1 MGHDK, CDR2 SYGVNS. This CDR3 spans 13 amino acids. The CDR3 spells CASRTGGEEKLFF. CDR3 in DNA: TGTGCCAGCCGGACAGGGGGCGAAGAAAAACTGTTTTTT.

V usage is TRBV6-1 and J usage is TRBJ1-1; D not certain. V lost 3 bases and J lost 5, with 13 bases in between. The length of the CDR3 is 14 residues. Germline V lookup: CDR1 MNHNS, CDR2 SASEGT. CDR3 in DNA: TGTGCCAGCAGTGAGTCGGGTTCGGGGACTGAAGCTTTCTTT. Translated: CASSESGSGTEAFF.

This clone came up a few times. The chain uses TRBV3-1 (or the pseudogene TRBV3-2) and TRBJ2-2, with 8 bases that match TRBD2. The CDR3 length is 19 residues. Trimming took 1 base from V and 0 from J; bases not matched to a gene: 10. Germline V gives CDR1 LGHDT, CDR2 YNNKEL (reference sequence). The chain's CDR3 is CASSQAGGAGDSNTGELFF. DNA of the CDR3: TGTGCCAGCAGCCAAGCTGGCGGAGCGGGAGACTCGAACACCGGGGAGCTGTTTTTT.

This clone occurred once. This chain uses TRBV7-9 with TRBJ1-2, with D uncertain. This CDR3 is built from 17 residues. Trimming cost V 2 bases and J 2 bases, with 18 bases left between them. Per germline, CDR1 SEHNR and CDR2 FQNEAQ (reference sequence). The CDR3 bases are TGTGCCAGCAGCTTACCCGACGAACAACTAGGGAACTATGGCTACACCTTC. It specifies CASSLPDEQLGNYGYTF.

The chain combines TRBV4-1 with TRBJ2-3; 8 nucleotides align to TRBD1. Germline V lookup: CDR1 MGHRA, CDR2 YSYEKL. V trimming: 4 bases; J trimming: 4 bases; junction bases outside the gene matches: 10. This CDR3 is built from 16 residues. Here the CDR3 DNA reads TGCGCCAGCAGCCGGGGGGACAGGTCGGTCCCAGATACGCAGTATTTT. Encoded protein: CASSRGDRSVPDTQYF.

V gene TRBV14 combines with J gene TRBJ2-7; 10 bases line up with TRBD2. This CDR3 has 21 residues. Unmatched junction bases numbered 17, after V lost 0 bases and J lost 0 bases. The germline V gene encodes CDR1 SGHDN and CDR2 FVKESK. CDR3 loop: CASSQDFPGTPAGGSSYEQYF. In nucleotides, the CDR3 is TGTGCCAGCAGCCAAGATTTCCCCGGGACTCCAGCGGGAGGGAGCTCCTACGAGCAGTACTTC.